The 20 T cell receptor beta chains listed next were all sequenced from one sample in a study of blood T cell repertoires in COVID-19. Profiled with immunoSEQ multiplex PCR; TCRdb holds only in-frame clones, not every one. The data show around 250,000 clones, with around four fifths seen just once and about 5.7% held by the top ten. Sequenced input: peripheral blood. These receptors came from a man older than 75 with acute or convalescent COVID-19.

This chain links TRBV5-1 with TRBJ2-3, with D possibly matching TRBD1 (6 bases). The CDR3 totals 16 residues. V was pared by 0 bases and J by 1 base, with 12 bases between. Germline loops: CDR1 SGHRS, CDR2 YFSETQ. CDR3 in DNA: TGCGCCAGCAGCTTGGCCACAGGGACCCGCACAGATACGCAGTATTTT. As protein: CASSLATGTRTDTQYF. Supplemented by reference TRBV5-1 and TRBJ2-3, the full variable domain reads KAGVTQTPRYLIKTRGQQVTLSCSPISGHRSVSWYQQTPGQGLQFLFEYFSETQRNKGNFPGRFSGRQFSNSRSEMNVSTLELGDSALYLCASSLATGTRTDTQYFGPGTRLTVL.

The rearrangement links TRBV24-1 to TRBJ1-1; D possibly corresponds to TRBD1 (5 bases). Trimming pared 5 bases from V and 1 base from J, leaving 10 bases between. This CDR3 is 14 amino acids long. CDR1 is KGHDR, CDR2 SFDVKD, per germline. The CDR3 sequence: CATSGGAENTEAFF. The CDR3 bases are TGTGCCACCAGTGGTGGGGCAGAGAACACTGAAGCTTTCTTT.

This clone was counted a single time. This rearrangement joins TRBV5-1 to TRBJ2-5, with 9 bases fitting TRBD2. The V gene end was trimmed by 1 base and the J gene end by 1 base; junction bases not matched to a gene: 5. In germline, CDR1 is SGHRS, CDR2 YFSETQ. The CDR3 runs 16 residues. CDR3 sequence (DNA): TGCGCCAGCAGCTTGTTGGCTAGCGGGACCCAAGAGACCCAGTACTTC. Translated: CASSLLASGTQETQYF.

The chain carries TRBV10-3 and TRBJ2-5, with 12 bases matching TRBD2. Per the germline V gene, CDR1 is ENHRY and CDR2 is SYGVKD. This CDR3 contains 17 residues. V lost 2 bases to trimming and J lost 5 bases; unmatched junction nucleotides: 9. CDR3 coding DNA: TGTGCCATCAGTGAGGCACGGACTAGCGGGATCGGGGAGACCCAGTACTTC. This encodes CAISEARTSGIGETQYF.

This clone has more than one count but fewer than ten. The gene calls are TRBV7-2 and TRBJ2-5; weak D call: TRBD2 (5 bases). V lost 3 bases to trimming and J lost 5 bases, with 10 bases between them. CDR1 SGHTA and CDR2 FQGNSA come from the germline V gene. The CDR3 contains 13 residues. CDR3 nucleotide sequence: TGTGCCAGCAGCTTCGGTAGCGTTGAGACCCAGTACTTC. Encoded protein: CASSFGSVETQYF.

This chain uses TRBV5-1 with TRBJ1-1; 7 bases are shared with TRBD1. The CDR3 contains 13 residues. The trim removed 4 bases at V and 3 bases at J, leaving 3 bases unmatched. Germline CDR1 is SGHRS and CDR2 is YFSETQ. Written as DNA, the CDR3 is TGCGCCAGCAGCCCCGACAGGGACACTGAAGCTTTCTTT. Its translation: CASSPDRDTEAFF.

The table lists this clone with a count of one. The V gene is TRBV5-1, the J gene TRBJ1-4; the match to TRBD1 covers 8 bases. The CDR3 runs to 14 residues. V was clipped by 4 bases and J by 4 bases; unmatched bases: 3. Germline V lookup: CDR1 SGHRS, CDR2 YFSETQ. The CDR3 region is CASSTGGLNEKLFF. CDR3 DNA: TGCGCCAGCAGCACAGGGGGTCTTAATGAAAAACTGTTTTTT.

This chain connects TRBV18 to TRBJ1-1, with 8 bases aligning to TRBD1. This CDR3 contains 13 residues. The J segment lost 6 bases and the V segment lost 5 bases, leaving 5 bases of the junction unmatched. The germline V gene encodes CDR1 KGHSH and CDR2 LQKENI. The CDR3 protein is CASSIDRGSEAFF. Written as DNA, the CDR3 is TGTGCCAGCTCAATCGACAGGGGCTCTGAAGCTTTCTTT.

In its sample, this clone was seen a few times. The chain is built from TRBV3-1 (or the pseudogene TRBV3-2) and TRBJ1-3; 8 positions agree with TRBD1. This CDR3 region has 14 residues. Germline V gene sequence: CDR1 LGHDT, CDR2 YNNKEL (reference sequence). With V trimmed by 4 bases and J by 2 bases, 1 base remained unmatched. CDR3 amino acids: CASSRTGTGNTIYF. CDR3 coding DNA: TGTGCCAGCAGCCGGACAGGGACTGGAAACACCATATATTTT.

V usage is TRBV19 and J usage is TRBJ2-5; a weak D match, TRBD1 (5 bases). Trimming removed 3 bases from V and 1 base from J, with 12 bases in between. Germline V gene sequence: CDR1 LNHDA, CDR2 SQIVND (reference sequence). CDR3 length equals 15 residues. Written as DNA, the CDR3 is TGTGCCAGTAGTATGCAGCCCCAGGGCCAAGAGACCCAGTACTTC. It codes for CASSMQPQGQETQYF.

The chain carries TRBV5-4 and TRBJ2-3, with D possibly matching TRBD2 (6 bases). The CDR3 spans 16 residues. The germline gives CDR1 SGHNT, CDR2 YYREEE (reference sequence). V was trimmed by 3 bases and J by 3 bases, leaving 17 bases between them. The chain's CDR3 is CASSSNLAERTDTQYF. As DNA, the CDR3 is TGTGCCAGCAGCTCAAATTTAGCGGAGAGGACAGATACGCAGTATTTT.

V is TRBV30 and J is TRBJ1-2, with a possible D match to TRBD1 (6 bases). There are 11 residues in the CDR3. Germline V gives CDR1 GTSNPN, CDR2 SVGIG (reference sequence). V lost 4 bases to trimming and J lost 6 bases, with 9 bases between them. The DNA for the CDR3 is TGTGCCTGGATGTACAGGGATGGCTACACCTTC. Translating it yields CAWMYRDGYTF.

This chain uses TRBV5-1 with TRBJ1-1; D gene ambiguous. The CDR3 runs 13 residues. Germline CDR1 SGHRS, CDR2 YFSETQ. Trimming pared 3 bases from V and 5 bases from J, leaving 11 bases between. Written as DNA, the CDR3 is TGCGCCAGCAGCTCATACACGGGAACTGAAGCTTTCTTT. Translated, it gives CASSSYTGTEAFF.

This clone has just a few counts. The chain recombines TRBV5-1 with TRBJ1-1; 10 bases line up with TRBD1. J lost 7 bases, V lost 0 bases, and 6 bases had no gene match. The CDR3 length is 15 residues. The germline CDR1 and CDR2 sequences are SGHRS and YFSETQ. CDR3 loop: CASSLGTGGIGEAFF. The CDR3 DNA reads as TGCGCCAGCAGCTTGGGGACAGGGGGGATTGGTGAAGCTTTCTTT.

The count of this clone is one. The genes are TRBV2 and TRBJ1-2, with unresolved D. The germline V gene has CDR1 SNHLY and CDR2 FYNNEI. The CDR3 sequence is 13 residues long. V was shortened by 5 bases and J by 2 bases, with 9 bases between the two germline ends. In DNA, the CDR3 is TGTGCCAGCAGTACCGCCGCGAACTATGGCTACACCTTC. This gives the protein CASSTAANYGYTF.

This chain links TRBV5-1 with TRBJ2-2; the match to TRBD2 covers 7 bases. This CDR3 comprises 16 residues. Trimming removed 1 base from V and 0 bases from J; junction bases left unmatched: 3. Germline loops: CDR1 SGHRS, CDR2 YFSETQ. The CDR3 loop is CASSLTLATNTGELFF. The CDR3 DNA sequence: TGCGCCAGCAGCTTGACACTAGCGACGAACACCGGGGAGCTGTTTTTT.

This chain joins TRBV2 and TRBJ1-2; D gene unclear. The germline gives CDR1 SNHLY, CDR2 FYNNEI. V was pared by 1 base and J by 8 bases, with 14 bases between. CDR3 length: 14 residues. DNA of the CDR3: TGTGCCAGCAGTGAAGAGACGGGGAGAGAGGGCTACACCTTC. This sequence encodes CASSEETGREGYTF.

The rearrangement links TRBV6-5 to TRBJ1-5; 7 nucleotides line up with TRBD1. V was pared by 6 bases and J by 6 bases, with 5 bases of the junction left unmatched. The CDR3 is 13 residues long. Germline CDR1 reads MNHEY; CDR2 reads SVGAGI. CDR3 amino acids: CASSEGAGQPQHF. Written as DNA, the CDR3 is TGTGCCAGCAGCGAGGGGGCGGGTCAGCCCCAGCATTTT.

The chain carries TRBV7-6 and TRBJ1-3, with TRBD1 identical over 7 bases. Germline lookup yields CDR1 SGHVS and CDR2 FNYEAQ. J gave up 4 bases and V 5 bases, and 8 bases lay outside the gene matches. The CDR3 runs to 15 residues. CDR3 DNA: TGTGCCAGCAGCGCGCAAACAGGGGCAGGAAACACCATATATTTT. This translates into CASSAQTGAGNTIYF.

The chain carries TRBV18 and TRBJ2-7; TRBD2 agrees at 15 bases. Germline trimming cut 3 bases from V and 4 bases from J; bases unmatched to any gene: 4. Per germline, CDR1 KGHSH and CDR2 LQKENI. The CDR3 is made up of 16 amino acids. The CDR3 DNA follows: TGTGCCAGCTCACCGCCTGGACTAGCGGGAGGGTACGAGCAGTACTTC. It translates to CASSPPGLAGGYEQYF.